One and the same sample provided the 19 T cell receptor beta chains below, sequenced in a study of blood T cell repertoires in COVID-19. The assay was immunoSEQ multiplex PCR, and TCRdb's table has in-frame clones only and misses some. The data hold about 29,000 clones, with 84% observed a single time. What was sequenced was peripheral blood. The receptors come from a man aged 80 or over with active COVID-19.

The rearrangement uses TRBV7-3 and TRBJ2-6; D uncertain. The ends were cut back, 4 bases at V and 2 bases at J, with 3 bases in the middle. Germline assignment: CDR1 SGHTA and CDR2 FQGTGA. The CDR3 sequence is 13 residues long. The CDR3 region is CASSSTGANVLTF. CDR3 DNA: TGTGCCAGCAGCTCCACTGGGGCCAACGTCCTGACTTTC. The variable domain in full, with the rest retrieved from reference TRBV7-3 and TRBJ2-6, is GAGVSQTPSNKVTEKGKYVELRCDPISGHTALYWYRQSLGQGPEFLIYFQGTGAADDSGLPNDRFFAVRPEGSVSTLKIQRTERGDSAVYLCASSSTGANVLTFGAGSRLTVL.

CDR3 in amino acids: CASSELQGAGYGYTF. The CDR3 region has the DNA TGTGCCAGCAGCGAATTACAGGGGGCTGGCTATGGCTACACCTTC. This chain links TRBV14 with TRBJ1-2; 9 bases line up with TRBD1. The CDR3 is 15 residues long. Germline V gene data show CDR1 as SGHDN and CDR2 as FVKESK. The V segment lost 5 bases and the J segment 4 bases; nucleotides outside the gene matches: 8.

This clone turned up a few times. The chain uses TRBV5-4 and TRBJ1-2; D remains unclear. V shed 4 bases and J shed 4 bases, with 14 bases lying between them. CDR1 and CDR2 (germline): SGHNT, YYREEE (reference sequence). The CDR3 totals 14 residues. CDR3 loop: CASSGLGLFYGYTF. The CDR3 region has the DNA TGTGCCAGCAGCGGTCTGGGCCTATTCTATGGCTACACCTTC.

CDR3 DNA: TGCAGCGGGGGACCCGGGACATTCTTTTTT. It is translated as CSGGPGTFFF. The chain carries TRBV29-1 and TRBJ1-4; D perhaps matches TRBD1 (6 bases). V was clipped by 7 bases and J by 17 bases, with 17 bases between them. Germline CDR1 is SQVTM and CDR2 is ANQGSEA. CDR3 length: 10 residues. Together with reference TRBV29-1 and TRBJ1-4, the CDR3 gives the full variable domain: SAVISQKPSRDICQRGTSLTIQCQVDSQVTMMFWYRQQPGQSLTLIATANQGSEATYESGFVIDKFPISRPNLTFSTLTVSNMSPEDSSIYLCSGGPGTFFFGSGTQLSVL.

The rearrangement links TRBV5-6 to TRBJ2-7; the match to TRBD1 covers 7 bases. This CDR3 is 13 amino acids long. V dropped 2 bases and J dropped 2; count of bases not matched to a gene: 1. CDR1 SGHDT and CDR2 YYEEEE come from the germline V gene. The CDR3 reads CASSFTGAYEQYF. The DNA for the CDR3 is TGTGCCAGCAGCTTTACAGGGGCCTACGAGCAGTACTTC.

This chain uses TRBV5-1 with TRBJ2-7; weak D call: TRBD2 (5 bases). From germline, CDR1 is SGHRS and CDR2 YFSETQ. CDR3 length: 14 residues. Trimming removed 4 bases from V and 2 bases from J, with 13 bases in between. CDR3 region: CASSQTSDTYEQYF. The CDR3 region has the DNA TGCGCCAGCAGCCAAACTAGTGATACCTACGAGCAGTACTTC.

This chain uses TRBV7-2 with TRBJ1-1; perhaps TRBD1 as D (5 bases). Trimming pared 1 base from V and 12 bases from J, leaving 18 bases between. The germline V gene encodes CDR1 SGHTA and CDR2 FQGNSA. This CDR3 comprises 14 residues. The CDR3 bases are TGTGCCAGCAGCTTAGGTTTCCGGGACTCCGGGTCTTTCTTT. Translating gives CASSLGFRDSGSFF.

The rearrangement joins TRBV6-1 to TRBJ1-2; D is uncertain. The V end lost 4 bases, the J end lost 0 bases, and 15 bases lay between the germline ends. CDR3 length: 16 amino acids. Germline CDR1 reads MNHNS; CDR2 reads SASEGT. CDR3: CASSAVGGNPNYGYTF. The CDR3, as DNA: TGTGCCAGCAGTGCTGTAGGCGGGAATCCTAACTATGGCTACACCTTC.

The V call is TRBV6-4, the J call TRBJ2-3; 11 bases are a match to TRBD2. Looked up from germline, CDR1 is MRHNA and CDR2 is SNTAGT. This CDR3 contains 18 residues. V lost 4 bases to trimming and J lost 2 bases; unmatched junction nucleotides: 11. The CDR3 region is CASSVTRASGGSTDTQYF. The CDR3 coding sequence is TGTGCCAGCAGTGTAACCAGAGCTAGCGGGGGGTCCACAGATACGCAGTATTTT.

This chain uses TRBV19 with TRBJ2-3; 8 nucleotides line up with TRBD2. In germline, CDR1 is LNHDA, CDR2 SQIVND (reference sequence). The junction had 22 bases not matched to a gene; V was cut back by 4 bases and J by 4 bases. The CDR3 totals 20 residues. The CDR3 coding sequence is TGTGCCAGTAGTACACCTTTTGCGGGGGGCAACCCTTTTGCTTCAGATACGCAGTATTTT. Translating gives CASSTPFAGGNPFASDTQYF.

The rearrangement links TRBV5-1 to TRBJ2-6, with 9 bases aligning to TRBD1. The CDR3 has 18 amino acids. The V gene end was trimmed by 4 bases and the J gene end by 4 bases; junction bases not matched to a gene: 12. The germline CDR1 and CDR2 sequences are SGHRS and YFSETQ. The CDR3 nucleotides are TGCGCCAGCAGCCTAAGGCTACAGGGGGCGAACGGGGCCAACGTCCTGACTTTC. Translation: CASSLRLQGANGANVLTF.

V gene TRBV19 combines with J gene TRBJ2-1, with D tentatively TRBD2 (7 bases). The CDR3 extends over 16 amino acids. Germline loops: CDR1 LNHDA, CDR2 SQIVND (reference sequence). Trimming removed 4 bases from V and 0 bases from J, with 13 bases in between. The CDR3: CASSKRGASSYNEQFF. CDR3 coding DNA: TGTGCCAGTAGTAAACGGGGGGCTAGCTCCTACAATGAGCAGTTCTTC.

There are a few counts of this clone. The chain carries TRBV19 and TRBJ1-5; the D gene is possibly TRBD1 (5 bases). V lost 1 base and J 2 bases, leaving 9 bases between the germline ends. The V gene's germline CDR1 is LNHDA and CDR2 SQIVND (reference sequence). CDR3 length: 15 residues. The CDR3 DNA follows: TGTGCCAGTAGTATAGCCAGGGCAGGCAATCAGCCCCAGCATTTT. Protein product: CASSIARAGNQPQHF.

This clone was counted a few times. CDR3 in DNA: TGTGCCAGTTCTCGAGGCTACGAGCAGTACTTC. Its translation: CASSRGYEQYF. The J gene is TRBJ2-7, the V gene TRBV2; D is uncertain. The CDR3 is 11 amino acids. The V and J ends lost 9 bases and 3 bases respectively, with 9 bases between them. Germline V gene sequence: CDR1 SNHLY, CDR2 FYNNEI.

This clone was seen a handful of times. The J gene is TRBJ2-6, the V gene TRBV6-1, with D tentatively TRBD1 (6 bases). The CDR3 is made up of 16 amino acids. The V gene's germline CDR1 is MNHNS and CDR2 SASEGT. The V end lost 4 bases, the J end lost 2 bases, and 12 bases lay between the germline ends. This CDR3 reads CASSGQVSTGANVLTF. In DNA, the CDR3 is TGTGCCAGCAGTGGACAGGTCTCAACTGGGGCCAACGTCCTGACTTTC.

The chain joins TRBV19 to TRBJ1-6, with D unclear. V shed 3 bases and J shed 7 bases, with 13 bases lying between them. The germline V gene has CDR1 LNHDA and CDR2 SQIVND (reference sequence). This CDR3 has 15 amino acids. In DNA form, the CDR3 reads TGTGCCAGTAGTATCCGCCCTGCGTCGAATTCACCCCTCCACTTT. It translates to CASSIRPASNSPLHF.

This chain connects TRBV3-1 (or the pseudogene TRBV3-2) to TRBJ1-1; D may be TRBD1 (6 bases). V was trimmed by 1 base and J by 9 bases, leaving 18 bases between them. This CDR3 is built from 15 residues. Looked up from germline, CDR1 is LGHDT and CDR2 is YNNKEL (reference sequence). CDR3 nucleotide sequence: TGTGCCAGCAGCCAAGTTCGGGGTGCGGGGGCTAAAGCTTTCTTT. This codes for CASSQVRGAGAKAFF.

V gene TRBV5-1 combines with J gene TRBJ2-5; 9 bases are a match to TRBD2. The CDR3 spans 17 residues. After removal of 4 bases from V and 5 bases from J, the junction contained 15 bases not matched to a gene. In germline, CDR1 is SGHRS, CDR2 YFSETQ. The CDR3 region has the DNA TGCGCCAGCAGCGCGGACTCTGGCGGGGGGGCCAGGGAGACCCAGTACTTC. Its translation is CASSADSGGGARETQYF.

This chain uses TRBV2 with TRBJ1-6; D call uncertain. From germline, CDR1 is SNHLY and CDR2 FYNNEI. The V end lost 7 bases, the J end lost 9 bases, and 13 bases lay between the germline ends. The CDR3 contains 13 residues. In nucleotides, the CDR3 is TGTGCCAGCAACCAGAAAAAAACTTCACCCCTCCACTTT. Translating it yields CASNQKKTSPLHF. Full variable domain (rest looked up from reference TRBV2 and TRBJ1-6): EPEVTQTPSHQVTQMGQEVILRCVPISNHLYFYWYRQILGQKVEFLVSFYNNEISEKSEIFDDQFSVERPDGSNFTLKIRSTKLEDSAMYFCASNQKKTSPLHFGNGTRLTVT.